This entry lists 21 T cell receptor beta chains sequenced from one sample in a study of blood T cell repertoires in COVID-19. Data came from immunoSEQ multiplex PCR; TCRdb stores just in-frame clones and leaves some out. Here the sample spans 650,000 to 800,000 clones, 80% to 90% being singletons. Sequenced material: peripheral blood. These receptor sequences come from a woman aged 18-35 years with acute or convalescent COVID-19.

V and J are TRBV4-3 and TRBJ2-1, with TRBD2 matching 11 bases. The V segment lost 0 bases and the J segment 8 bases; nucleotides outside the gene matches: 18. The CDR3 is 20 amino acids. Per germline, CDR1 LGHNA and CDR2 YSLEER. The CDR3 region is CASSQDLEPTSGGLRDEQFF. CDR3 nucleotides: TGCGCCAGCAGCCAAGATTTGGAGCCCACTAGCGGGGGCCTCCGCGATGAGCAGTTCTTC.

The chain has TRBV7-6 and TRBJ1-1; D gene uncertain. This CDR3 is built from 15 residues. CDR1 is SGHVS and CDR2 is FNYEAQ in the germline V gene. The V and J ends lost 4 bases and 6 bases respectively, with 18 bases between them. The CDR3 loop is CASSSATGGKAEAFF. For the CDR3, the DNA is TGTGCCAGCAGCTCTGCGACGGGTGGAAAGGCTGAAGCTTTCTTT.

This clone came up once. The chain is built from TRBV3-1 (or the pseudogene TRBV3-2) and TRBJ2-7; TRBD1 agrees at 12 bases. The junction had 15 bases not matched to a gene; V was cut back by 3 bases and J by 3 bases. Germline V lookup: CDR1 LGHDT, CDR2 YNNKEL (reference sequence). The CDR3 is 19 amino acids. In nucleotides, the CDR3 is TGTGCCAGCAGCCAGCGACCGGGACAGGGGGCTTCGACGAACTACGAGCAGTACTTC. Translating gives CASSQRPGQGASTNYEQYF.

The chain uses TRBV25-1 and TRBJ1-3, with TRBD1 as a possible D gene (6 bases). The CDR3 has 15 residues. Germline V gene data show CDR1 as MGHDK and CDR2 as SYGVNS. The V end lost 4 bases, the J end lost 0 bases, and 10 bases lay between the germline ends. CDR3 in DNA: TGTGCCAGCAGTGCCACAGGGTACTCTGGAAACACCATATATTTT. Its protein product is CASSATGYSGNTIYF. Drawing the rest from reference TRBV25-1 and TRBJ1-3, the complete variable domain is EADIYQTPRYLVIGTGKKITLECSQTMGHDKMYWYQQDPGMELHLIHYSYGVNSTEKGDLSSESTVSRIRTEHFPLTLESARPSHTSQYLCASSATGYSGNTIYFGEGSWLTVV.

This clone was seen just once. This sequence joins TRBV7-2 and TRBJ2-1; 10 bases agree with TRBD1. Per germline, CDR1 SGHTA and CDR2 FQGNSA. CDR3 length: 16 residues. With 1 base clipped from V and 7 bases from J, the junction kept 7 bases outside the gene matches. This chain's CDR3 is CASSLVDRGPLNEQFF. CDR3 nucleotides: TGTGCCAGCAGCTTAGTAGACAGGGGGCCTTTGAATGAGCAGTTCTTC.

The sample holds one count of this clone. This chain joins TRBV12-3 or TRBV12-4 and TRBJ1-2; no definite D call. Trimming stripped 0 bases from V and 8 bases from J, with 10 bases between. There are 13 residues in the CDR3. CDR3 amino acids: CASSLAGGSGYTF. The CDR3 DNA follows: TGTGCCAGCAGTTTAGCGGGAGGCAGCGGCTACACCTTC.

The chain couples TRBV11-2 to TRBJ2-5; D uncertain. Germline CDR1 reads SGHAT; CDR2 reads FQNNGV. Trimming removed 5 bases from V and 5 bases from J, with 9 bases in between. The CDR3 spans 12 residues. The CDR3 DNA sequence: TGTGCCAGCAGCCGTGAGGCGGAGACCCAGTACTTC. Its protein product is CASSREAETQYF.

This clone was detected only once. This sequence joins TRBV5-5 and TRBJ1-1; the match to TRBD1 covers 7 bases. The length of the CDR3 is 15 residues. Germline V gives CDR1 SGHKS, CDR2 YYEKEE (reference sequence). Trimming cost V 4 bases and J 4 bases; bases outside gene matches: 10. DNA of the CDR3: TGTGCCAGCAGCCCACCCCTGGGACAGTTCACTGAAGCTTTCTTT. The encoded protein is CASSPPLGQFTEAFF.

The sample holds a few counts of this clone. DNA for the CDR3: TGTGCCAGCAGCAGCAGCTTTATCGGGACAACTTATAGCAATCAGCCCCAGCATTTT. Its translation: CASSSSFIGTTYSNQPQHF. The chain combines TRBV21-1 with TRBJ1-5; the table gives TRBD1 as D, unverified against the DNA. TRBV21-1 is a known pseudogene. CDR3 length: 19 amino acids.

CDR3 in DNA: TGTGCCAGCAGTGCGTGGGACAGGGTCAATCAGCCCCAGCATTTT. Translating gives CASSAWDRVNQPQHF. The V and J genes are TRBV2 and TRBJ1-5, with TRBD1 identical over 9 bases. CDR1 is SNHLY and CDR2 is FYNNEI in the germline V gene. J was trimmed by 3 bases and V by 4 bases; bases with no gene match: 4. The CDR3 loop spans 15 amino acids.

V and J are TRBV7-3 and TRBJ1-2; no clear D gene. CDR3 size: 15 residues. From germline, CDR1 is SGHTA and CDR2 FQGTGA. The V gene lost 2 bases and the J gene lost 7 bases, with 17 bases spanning the gap. CDR3 in amino acids: CASSLDGGRDSGYTF. CDR3 DNA: TGTGCCAGCAGCTTAGATGGAGGGCGAGACTCTGGCTACACCTTC.

The J gene is TRBJ1-2, the V gene TRBV5-4, with 7 bases aligning to TRBD1. Germline trimming cut 3 bases from V and 10 bases from J; bases unmatched to any gene: 12. The CDR3 is made up of 14 amino acids. Per the germline V gene, CDR1 is SGHNT and CDR2 is YYREEE (reference sequence). DNA for the CDR3: TGTGCCAGCAGCTCACCAGGGGGGCCACAAACCTACACCTTC. Protein: CASSSPGGPQTYTF.

The chain uses TRBV5-1 and TRBJ2-6; 7 nucleotides line up with TRBD1. The V gene's germline CDR1 is SGHRS and CDR2 YFSETQ. The V gene end was trimmed by 1 base and the J gene end by 4 bases; junction bases not matched to a gene: 11. The CDR3 runs to 18 residues. DNA of the CDR3: TGCGCCAGCAGCTTGAGATGGACAGGTAGCGTAGGGGCCAACGTCCTGACTTTC. Translated: CASSLRWTGSVGANVLTF.

The V call is TRBV7-2, the J call TRBJ2-1; 7 bases match TRBD1. The CDR3 length is 14 residues. Germline-derived CDR1 and CDR2 are SGHTA and FQGNSA. Trimming at V came to 6 bases and at J to 9 bases, leaving 11 bases not matched to a gene. As DNA, the CDR3 is TGTGCCAGCAGTCGTACAGGGGCTTCTAGTGAGCAGTTCTTC. Its protein is CASSRTGASSEQFF. The full variable domain, completed using reference TRBV7-2 and TRBJ2-1, is GAGVSQSPSNKVTEKGKDVELRCDPISGHTALYWYRQSLGQGLEFLIYFQGNSAPDKSGLPSDRFSAERTGGSVSTLTIQRTQQEDSAVYLCASSRTGASSEQFFGPGTRLTVL.

V and J are TRBV11-2 and TRBJ2-3, with D perhaps TRBD2 (7 bases). There are 14 residues in the CDR3. Trimming removed 3 bases at V and 4 bases at J, with 11 bases between. The germline V gene has CDR1 SGHAT and CDR2 FQNNGV. The CDR3 is CASSFGGAADTQYF. Here the CDR3 DNA reads TGTGCCAGCAGCTTTGGGGGGGCTGCAGATACGCAGTATTTT.

In DNA, the CDR3 is TGTGCCAGCAGTGACACGGGGGGGCAGGATACGCAGTATTTT. It is translated as CASSDTGGQDTQYF. This chain connects TRBV6-4 to TRBJ2-3; 8 bases agree with TRBD2. The CDR3 is 14 amino acids. V gave up 2 bases and J gave up 6 bases; unmatched junction bases: 4. Germline loops: CDR1 MRHNA, CDR2 SNTAGT.

The rearrangement joins TRBV11-3 to TRBJ1-2; no reliable D call. V was shortened by 5 bases and J by 8 bases, with 12 bases between the two germline ends. The CDR3 has 12 amino acids. CDR1 is SGHNT and CDR2 is YENEEA in the germline V gene. The CDR3 sequence is CASSPRTKGYTF. In nucleotides, the CDR3 is TGTGCCAGCAGCCCCAGAACCAAAGGCTACACCTTC.

This clone came up once. The CDR3 loop is CTSSQPDRGNQPQHF. CDR3 coding DNA: TGCACCAGCAGCCAACCGGACAGGGGGAATCAGCCCCAGCATTTT. The V call is TRBV1, the J call TRBJ1-5; TRBD1 is the table's D call and was not checked against the DNA. TRBV1 is noted as a pseudogene. This CDR3 region has 15 residues.

CDR3: CASSQEWDRGPCAEKLFF. The DNA for the CDR3 is TGTGCCAGCAGCCAGGAATGGGACAGGGGGCCCTGTGCCGAAAAACTGTTTTTT. The chain carries TRBV3-1 (or the pseudogene TRBV3-2) and TRBJ1-4, with TRBD1 matching over 12 bases. The CDR3 loop spans 18 amino acids. V lost 3 bases to trimming and J lost 8 bases; unmatched junction nucleotides: 13. Germline values: CDR1 LGHDT, CDR2 YNNKEL (reference sequence).

The chain recombines TRBV11-2 with TRBJ2-5; 10 nucleotides match TRBD1. The CDR3 loop spans 19 amino acids. J gave up 0 bases and V 2 bases, and 12 bases lay outside the gene matches. From germline, CDR1 is SGHAT and CDR2 FQNNGV. This CDR3 reads CASSLRRGTGARDQETQYF. The CDR3 DNA reads TGTGCCAGCAGCTTACGGCGCGGGACAGGGGCGAGGGACCAAGAGACCCAGTACTTC.

Concerning this clone itself: Different DNA sequences within this sample yield the same CDR3. The chain uses TRBV6-1 and TRBJ1-2; TRBD1 aligns across 8 bases. The CDR3 is made up of 13 amino acids. Germline trimming cut 3 bases from V and 4 bases from J; bases unmatched to any gene: 1. CDR1 and CDR2 from the germline V gene are MNHNS and SASEGT. The CDR3 region has the DNA TGTGCCAGCAGTGATGGACAGGGCTATGGCTACACCTTC. Translating gives CASSDGQGYGYTF.